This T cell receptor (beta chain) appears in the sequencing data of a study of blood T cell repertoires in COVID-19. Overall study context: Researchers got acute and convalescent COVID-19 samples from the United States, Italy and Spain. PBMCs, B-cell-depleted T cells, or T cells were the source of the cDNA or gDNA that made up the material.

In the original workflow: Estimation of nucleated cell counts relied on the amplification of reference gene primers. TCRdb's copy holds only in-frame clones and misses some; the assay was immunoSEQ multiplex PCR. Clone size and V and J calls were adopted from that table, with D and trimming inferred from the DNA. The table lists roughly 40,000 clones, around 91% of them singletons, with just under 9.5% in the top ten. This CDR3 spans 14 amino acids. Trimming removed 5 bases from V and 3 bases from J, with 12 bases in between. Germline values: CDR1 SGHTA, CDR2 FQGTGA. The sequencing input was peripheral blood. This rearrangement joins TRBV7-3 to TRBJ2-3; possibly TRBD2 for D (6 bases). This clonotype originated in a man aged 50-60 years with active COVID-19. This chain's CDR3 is CASSPALATDTQYF. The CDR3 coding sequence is TGTGCCAGCAGCCCAGCCCTAGCGACAGATACGCAGTATTTT. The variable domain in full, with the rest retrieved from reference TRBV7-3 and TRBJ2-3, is GAGVSQTPSNKVTEKGKYVELRCDPISGHTALYWYRQSLGQGPEFLIYFQGTGAADDSGLPNDRFFAVRPEGSVSTLKIQRTERGDSAVYLCASSPALATDTQYFGPGTRLTVL.